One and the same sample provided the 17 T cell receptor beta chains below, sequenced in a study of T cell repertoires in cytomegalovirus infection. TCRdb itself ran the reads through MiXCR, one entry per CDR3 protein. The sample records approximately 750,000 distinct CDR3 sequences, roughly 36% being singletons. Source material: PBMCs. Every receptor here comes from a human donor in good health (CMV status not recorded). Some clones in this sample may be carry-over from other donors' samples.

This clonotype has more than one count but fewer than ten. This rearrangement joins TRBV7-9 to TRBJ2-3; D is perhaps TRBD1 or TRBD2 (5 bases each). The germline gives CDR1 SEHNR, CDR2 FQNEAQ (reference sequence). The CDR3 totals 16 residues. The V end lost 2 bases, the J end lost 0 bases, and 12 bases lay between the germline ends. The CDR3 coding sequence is TGTGCCAGCAGCTTATCCGGGGCTATAAGCACAGATACGCAGTATTTT. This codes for CASSLSGAISTDTQYF.

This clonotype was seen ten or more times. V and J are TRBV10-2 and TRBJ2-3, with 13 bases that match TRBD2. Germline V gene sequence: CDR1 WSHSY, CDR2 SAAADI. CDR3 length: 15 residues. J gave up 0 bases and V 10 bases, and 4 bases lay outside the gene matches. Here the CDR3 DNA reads TGCGCCACATGGGGACTAGCGGGGAGCACAGATACGCAGTATTTT. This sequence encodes CATWGLAGSTDTQYF.

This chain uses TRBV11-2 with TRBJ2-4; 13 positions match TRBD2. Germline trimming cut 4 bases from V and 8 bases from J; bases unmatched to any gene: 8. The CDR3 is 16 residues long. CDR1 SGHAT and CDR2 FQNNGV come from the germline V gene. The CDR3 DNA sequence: TGTGCCAGCAGCTCTACTAGCGGGAGGGCCATGGACATTCAGTACTTC. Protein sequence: CASSSTSGRAMDIQYF. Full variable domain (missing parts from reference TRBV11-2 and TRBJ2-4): EAGVAQSPRYKIIEKRQSVAFWCNPISGHATLYWYQQILGQGPKLLIQFQNNGVVDDSQLPKDRFSAERLKGVDSTLKIQPAKLEDSAVYLCASSSTSGRAMDIQYFGAGTRLSVL.

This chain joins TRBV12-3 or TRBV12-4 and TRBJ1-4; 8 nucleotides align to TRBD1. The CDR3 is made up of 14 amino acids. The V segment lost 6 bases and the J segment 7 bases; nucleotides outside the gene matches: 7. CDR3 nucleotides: TGTGCCAGCAGGCATGGACAGGGCTTTGAAAAACTGTTTTTT. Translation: CASRHGQGFEKLFF.

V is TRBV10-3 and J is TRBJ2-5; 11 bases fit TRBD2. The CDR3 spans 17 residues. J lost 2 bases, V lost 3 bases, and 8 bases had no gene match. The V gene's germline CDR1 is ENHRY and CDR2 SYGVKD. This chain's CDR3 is CAISDSRLAGKQETQYF. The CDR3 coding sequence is TGTGCCATCAGTGACTCGAGACTAGCGGGAAAACAAGAGACCCAGTACTTC.

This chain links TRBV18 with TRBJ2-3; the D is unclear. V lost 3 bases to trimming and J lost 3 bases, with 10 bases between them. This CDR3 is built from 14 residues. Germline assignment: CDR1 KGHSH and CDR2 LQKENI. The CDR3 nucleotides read TGTGCCAGCTCACCGGTTTCTCGGACAGATACGCAGTATTTT. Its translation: CASSPVSRTDTQYF.

CDR3 amino acids: CASSPGWQGAGEQYF. The CDR3 DNA reads TGTGCCAGCAGCCCCGGTTGGCAGGGGGCGGGTGAGCAGTACTTC. This chain uses TRBV7-9 with TRBJ2-7; the match to TRBD1 covers 8 bases. Germline V gene sequence: CDR1 SEHNR, CDR2 FQNEAQ (reference sequence). The V segment lost 5 bases and the J segment 7 bases; nucleotides outside the gene matches: 13. The CDR3 runs to 15 residues.

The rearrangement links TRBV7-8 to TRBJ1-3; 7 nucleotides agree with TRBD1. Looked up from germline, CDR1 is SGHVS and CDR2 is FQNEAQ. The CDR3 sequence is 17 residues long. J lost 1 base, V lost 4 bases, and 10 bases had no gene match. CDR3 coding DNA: TGTGCCAGCAGCTCCTTCAGGGGGGCCAGTTCTGGAAACACCATATATTTT. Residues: CASSSFRGASSGNTIYF.

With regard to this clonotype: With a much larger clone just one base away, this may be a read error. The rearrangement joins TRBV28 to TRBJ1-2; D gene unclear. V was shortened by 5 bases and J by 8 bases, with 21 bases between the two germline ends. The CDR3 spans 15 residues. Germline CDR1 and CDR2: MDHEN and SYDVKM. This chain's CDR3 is CASSPGGGVLRGYTF. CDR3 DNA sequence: TGTGCCAGCAGTCCCGGCGGCGGGGTGCTAAGGGGCTACACCTTC.

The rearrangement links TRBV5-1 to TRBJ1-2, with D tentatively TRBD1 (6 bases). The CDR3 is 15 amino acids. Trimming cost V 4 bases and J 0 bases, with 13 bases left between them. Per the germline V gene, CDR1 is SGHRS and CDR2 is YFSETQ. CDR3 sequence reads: CASSHGQTSNYGYTF. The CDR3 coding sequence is TGCGCCAGCAGCCACGGACAGACATCTAACTATGGCTACACCTTC.

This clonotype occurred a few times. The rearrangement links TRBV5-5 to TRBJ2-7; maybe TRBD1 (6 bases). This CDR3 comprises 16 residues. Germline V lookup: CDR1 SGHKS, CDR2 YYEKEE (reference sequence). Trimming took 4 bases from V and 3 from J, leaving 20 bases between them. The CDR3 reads CASSARGTGSVYEQYF. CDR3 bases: TGTGCCAGCAGCGCCCGAGGCACAGGGTCGGTCTACGAGCAGTACTTC.

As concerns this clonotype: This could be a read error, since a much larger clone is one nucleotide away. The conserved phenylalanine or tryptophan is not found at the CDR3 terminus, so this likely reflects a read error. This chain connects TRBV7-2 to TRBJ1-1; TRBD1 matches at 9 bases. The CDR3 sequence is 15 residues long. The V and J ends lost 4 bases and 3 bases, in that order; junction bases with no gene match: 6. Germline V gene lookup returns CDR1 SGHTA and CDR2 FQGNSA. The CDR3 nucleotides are TGTGCCAGCAGCTCCACGACAGGGGGGCACACTGAAGCTTTCTTA. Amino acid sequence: CASSSTTGGHTEAFL.

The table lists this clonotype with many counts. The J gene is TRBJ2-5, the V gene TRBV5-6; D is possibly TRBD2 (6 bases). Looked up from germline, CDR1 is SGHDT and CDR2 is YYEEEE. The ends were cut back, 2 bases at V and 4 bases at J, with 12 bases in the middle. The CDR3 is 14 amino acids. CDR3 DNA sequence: TGTGCCAGCAGCTTCGGGCAGGGAGGAGAGACCCAGTACTTC. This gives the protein CASSFGQGGETQYF.

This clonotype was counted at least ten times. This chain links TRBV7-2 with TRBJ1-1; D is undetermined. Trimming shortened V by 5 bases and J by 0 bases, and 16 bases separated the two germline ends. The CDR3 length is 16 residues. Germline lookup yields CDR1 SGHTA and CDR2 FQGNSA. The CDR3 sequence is CASSGLTLGMNTEAFF. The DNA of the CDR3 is TGTGCCAGCAGCGGGCTGACCCTAGGCATGAACACTGAAGCTTTCTTT.

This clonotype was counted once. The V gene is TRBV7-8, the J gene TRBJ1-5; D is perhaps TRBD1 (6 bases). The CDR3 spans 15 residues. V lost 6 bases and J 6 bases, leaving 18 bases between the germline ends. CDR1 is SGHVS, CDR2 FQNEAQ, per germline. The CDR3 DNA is TGTGCCAGCAGTTTTATCGGCGGAGGGGGTCAGCCCCAGCATTTT. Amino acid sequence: CASSFIGGGGQPQHF.

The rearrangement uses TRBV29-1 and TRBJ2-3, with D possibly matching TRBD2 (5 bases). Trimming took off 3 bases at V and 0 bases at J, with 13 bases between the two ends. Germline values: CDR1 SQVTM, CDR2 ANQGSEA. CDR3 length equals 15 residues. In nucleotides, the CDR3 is TGCAGCGTTGAGGAAAGAGGGTCTAGCACAGATACGCAGTATTTT. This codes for CSVEERGSSTDTQYF.

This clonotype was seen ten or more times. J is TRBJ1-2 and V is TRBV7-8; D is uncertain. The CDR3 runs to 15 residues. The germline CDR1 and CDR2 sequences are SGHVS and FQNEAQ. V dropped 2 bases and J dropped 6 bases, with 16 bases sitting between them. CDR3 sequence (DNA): TGTGCCAGCAGCTTACAAGGAAAGAGGGTAGATGGCTACACCTTC. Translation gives CASSLQGKRVDGYTF.